A single sample gave rise to the 20 T cell receptor beta chains below, sequenced in a study of PD-1 blockade in mismatch repair-deficient tumors. Sequencing used immunoSEQ multiplex PCR; TCRdb keeps in-frame clones, though not all of them. The repertoire holds tens of thousands of clones, with around 85% as singletons. Sequences were derived from peripheral blood, sampled 12 weeks after starting pembrolizumab. The receptors were sampled from an adult with mismatch repair-deficient cancer.

This chain connects TRBV5-8 to TRBJ2-7, with 9 bases aligning to TRBD1. The V segment lost 4 bases and the J segment 2 bases; nucleotides outside the gene matches: 7. The CDR3 extends over 15 amino acids. Germline V gives CDR1 SGHTS, CDR2 YDEGEE. Here the CDR3 DNA reads TGTGCCAGCAGCCTGGGACAGGGAGTAACCTACGAGCAGTACTTC. Protein product: CASSLGQGVTYEQYF.

This chain uses TRBV19 with TRBJ2-2, with D maybe TRBD1 (6 bases). With 8 bases removed from V and 9 bases from J, the gap between germline ends came to 13 bases. The germline V gene has CDR1 LNHDA and CDR2 SQIVND (reference sequence). The CDR3 runs to 12 residues. The CDR3 sequence: CASQQGPRELFF. DNA for the CDR3: TGTGCCAGTCAACAGGGTCCCAGGGAGCTGTTTTTT.

The DNA of the CDR3 is TGTGCCAGCAGTGATGGGACTGCCGAAGGTGGCTACACCTTC. The encoded protein is CASSDGTAEGGYTF. The chain joins TRBV2 to TRBJ1-2; possible D gene TRBD1, 5 bases. V was pared by 3 bases and J by 7 bases, with 15 bases between. There are 14 residues in the CDR3. Germline CDR1 SNHLY, CDR2 FYNNEI.

This clone was observed once. The gene calls are TRBV5-6 and TRBJ1-1, with unresolved D. Trimming left V 1 base short and J 2 bases short, with 9 bases between. CDR3 length: 14 residues. Germline V gene data show CDR1 as SGHDT and CDR2 as YYEEEE. The DNA for the CDR3 is TGTGCCAGCAGCTTGCGGGGTTTCAACACTGAAGCTTTCTTT. The encoded protein is CASSLRGFNTEAFF.

The chain carries TRBV19 and TRBJ2-7; D possibly matches TRBD1 or TRBD2 (5 bases each). Trimming shortened V by 3 bases and J by 4 bases, and 10 bases separated the two germline ends. CDR1 and CDR2 from the germline V gene are LNHDA and SQIVND (reference sequence). The CDR3 length is 13 residues. CDR3 in DNA: TGTGCCAGTAGTATCCTGGGGGATTACGAGCAGTACTTC. This gives the protein CASSILGDYEQYF.

This chain joins TRBV5-1 and TRBJ2-1; no definite D call. From germline, CDR1 is SGHRS and CDR2 YFSETQ. V lost 2 bases and J 7 bases, leaving 7 bases between the germline ends. The CDR3 covers 12 residues. The CDR3 region is CASSLGLNEQFF. CDR3 sequence (DNA): TGCGCCAGCAGCTTAGGATTAAATGAGCAGTTCTTC.

In the case of this clone: Other DNA sequences of this sample code for an identical CDR3. This chain uses TRBV6-1 with TRBJ2-5; possibly TRBD1 or TRBD2 for D (7 bases each). The CDR3 totals 16 residues. The V gene lost 0 bases and the J gene lost 5 bases, with 16 bases spanning the gap. From germline, CDR1 is MNHNS and CDR2 SASEGT. CDR3 coding DNA: TGTGCCAGCAGTGAAGCGGGAGGGGGCTCGATGGAGACCCAGTACTTC. Amino acid sequence: CASSEAGGGSMETQYF.

The chain is built from TRBV7-8 and TRBJ2-3; D is uncertain. CDR1 is SGHVS and CDR2 is FQNEAQ in the germline V gene. This CDR3 contains 12 residues. V was pared by 5 bases and J by 6 bases, with 9 bases between. For the CDR3, the DNA is TGTGCCAGCAGCCATGGGGTGGATACGCAGTATTTT. Translating gives CASSHGVDTQYF.

This sequence joins TRBV30 and TRBJ1-1; D is unresolved. Trimming left V 5 bases short and J 1 base short, with 11 bases between. From germline, CDR1 is GTSNPN and CDR2 SVGIG (reference sequence). The CDR3 has 13 residues. DNA for the CDR3: TGTGCCTGGGAACCTGCCGGGAACACTGAAGCTTTCTTT. It yields the protein CAWEPAGNTEAFF.

The chain carries TRBV5-1 and TRBJ1-1; a weak D match, TRBD1 (5 bases). The CDR3 extends over 18 amino acids. Trimming took 2 bases from V and 0 from J, leaving 20 bases between them. Germline V gene sequence: CDR1 SGHRS, CDR2 YFSETQ. As DNA, the CDR3 is TGCGCCAGCAGCTTATTTTTTGGGGGTACCCACATGAACACTGAAGCTTTCTTT. This encodes CASSLFFGGTHMNTEAFF. Full variable domain (rest looked up from reference TRBV5-1 and TRBJ1-1): KAGVTQTPRYLIKTRGQQVTLSCSPISGHRSVSWYQQTPGQGLQFLFEYFSETQRNKGNFPGRFSGRQFSNSRSEMNVSTLELGDSALYLCASSLFFGGTHMNTEAFFGQGTRLTVV.

CDR3 bases: TGTGCCAGCAGCGTAGCCCGGGGGACTAGCGGCGCCTACAATGAGCAGTTCTTC. Encoded protein: CASSVARGTSGAYNEQFF. The rearrangement links TRBV9 to TRBJ2-1, with TRBD2 matching 11 bases. CDR1 SGDLS and CDR2 YYNGEE come from the germline V gene. With 0 bases clipped from V and 2 bases from J, the junction kept 7 bases outside the gene matches. This CDR3 region has 18 residues.

In nucleotides, the CDR3 is TGTGCCAGCAGCGTAGGGCCAGGGTCTTCCTACGAGCAGTACTTC. This encodes CASSVGPGSSYEQYF. The chain joins TRBV9 to TRBJ2-7; D is possibly TRBD1 (5 bases). The V gene's germline CDR1 is SGDLS and CDR2 YYNGEE. CDR3 length: 15 amino acids. The ends were cut back, 0 bases at V and 1 base at J, with 11 bases in the middle.

The sample holds a few counts of this clone. Since the CDR3 does not end with the conserved phenylalanine or tryptophan, this likely comes from a read error. Because the CDR3's place on the DNA is in doubt, the DNA is left out and the CDR3 is given as listed by TCRdb. The chain couples TRBV20-1 to TRBJ1-5; the table assigns TRBD1, which was not confirmed against the DNA. In germline, CDR1 is DFQATT, CDR2 SNEGSKA (reference sequence). The CDR3 adds up to 9 amino acids, both ends counted. CDR3 amino acids: CSARTGPAR.

The rearrangement joins TRBV5-6 to TRBJ2-1, with TRBD2 as a possible D gene (6 bases). The CDR3 is 15 residues long. V was pared by 0 bases and J by 5 bases, with 12 bases between. Germline values: CDR1 SGHDT, CDR2 YYEEEE. The CDR3 reads CASSLGFSGNNEQFF. The CDR3 DNA follows: TGTGCCAGCAGCTTGGGGTTTAGCGGCAACAATGAGCAGTTCTTC.

The chain joins TRBV7-2 to TRBJ2-1, with a weak D call TRBD1 (5 bases). Trimming took 5 bases from V and 7 from J, leaving 15 bases between them. There are 14 residues in the CDR3. Germline lookup yields CDR1 SGHTA and CDR2 FQGNSA. CDR3 DNA: TGTGCCAGCAGCCCTATCAGGGCGGTTAATGAGCAGTTCTTC. Its translation: CASSPIRAVNEQFF.

The rearrangement links TRBV19 to TRBJ1-2; 9 bases map to TRBD1. The CDR3 contains 13 residues. V trimming: 9 bases; J trimming: 3 bases; junction bases outside the gene matches: 5. CDR1 LNHDA and CDR2 SQIVND come from the germline V gene (reference sequence). The CDR3 nucleotides read TGTGCCAGCGTCGGACAGGGGTACTATGGCTACACCTTC. Translation: CASVGQGYYGYTF.

The chain uses TRBV4-1 and TRBJ2-3; 10 positions agree with TRBD2. V lost 2 bases to trimming and J lost 1 base; unmatched junction nucleotides: 0. Germline CDR1 is MGHRA and CDR2 is YSYEKL. CDR3 length: 15 residues. The CDR3 DNA reads TGCGCCAGCAGCCAACTAGCGGGGGGCACAGATACGCAGTATTTT. Its protein product is CASSQLAGGTDTQYF.

This chain connects TRBV20-1 to TRBJ2-1; unclear D gene. Trimming shortened V by 3 bases and J by 5 bases, and 5 bases separated the two germline ends. The CDR3 runs 11 residues. CDR1 DFQATT and CDR2 SNEGSKA come from the germline V gene (reference sequence). The CDR3 is CSASKNNEQFF. In DNA, the CDR3 is TGCAGTGCTAGTAAGAACAATGAGCAGTTCTTC.

The CDR3 here is CASSLDPGSPGYTF. CDR3 sequence (DNA): TGCGCCAGCAGCTTAGATCCGGGCAGTCCGGGCTACACCTTC. The chain is built from TRBV5-1 and TRBJ1-2; D not resolved. The CDR3 covers 14 residues. CDR1 is SGHRS and CDR2 is YFSETQ in the germline V gene. V was cut by 2 bases and J by 8 bases, with 16 bases left in between.

The chain recombines TRBV5-6 with TRBJ2-1, with 10 positions matching TRBD2. Germline-derived CDR1 and CDR2 are SGHDT and YYEEEE. Germline trimming cut 0 bases from V and 4 bases from J; bases unmatched to any gene: 4. The CDR3 contains 16 residues. DNA for the CDR3: TGTGCCAGCAGCTTGGATCTAGCGGGAGAATACAATGAGCAGTTCTTC. It codes for CASSLDLAGEYNEQFF.